This TCR beta chain was captured by sequencing in a study of response to subunit inactivated influenza vaccine. Study findings and constraints: Few additional T cells are recruited per seasonal influenza vaccination, authors suggested.

One entry per CDR3 protein results from TCRdb running MiXCR on the RT-PCR reads. This table has approximately 700,000 distinct CDR3 sequences, more than 11% appearing once. Regarding this clonotype: Its specificity is unknown.

V dropped 2 bases and J dropped 9; count of bases not matched to a gene: 10. In germline, CDR1 is LGHDT, CDR2 YNNKEL (reference sequence). The CDR3 runs 16 residues. This receptor was taken from a man in his forties or fifties who received an inactivated influenza vaccine. The specimen was PBMCs from blood, collected around two weeks before vaccination. The J gene is TRBJ2-1, the V gene TRBV3-1; 10 bases line up with TRBD2. The CDR3 loop is CASSQRGSGGRGEQFF. The CDR3 DNA sequence: TGTGCCAGCAGCCAAAGGGGTAGCGGGGGGAGGGGTGAGCAGTTCTTC.